This T cell receptor beta chain was found in a study of shared clonotypes between healthy human individuals. At the level of the study: Participating donors consisted of a couple of women and a few men aged 18 to 49.

CD45RO-negative cells were positively selected for CCR7, leaving out terminally differentiated effector memory CD45RA+ cells. TCRdb's copy holds only in-frame clones and misses some; the assay was immunoSEQ multiplex PCR. The sample carries some 2,000,000 clones, approximately 95% recorded once. The CDR3 is made up of 16 amino acids. The ends lost 6 bases at V and 5 bases at J; junction bases unmatched: 16. Germline V gives CDR1 MGHRA, CDR2 YSYEKL. The sequence derives from a man younger than 30 in good health. Specimen: naive CD8+ T cells sorted from blood. The gene calls are TRBV4-1 and TRBJ2-7, with 7 bases fitting TRBD1. The CDR3 region is CASSRLQGKGTHEQYF. The CDR3 DNA reads as TGCGCCAGCAGTCGCCTACAGGGGAAAGGTACTCACGAGCAGTACTTC.